This TCR beta chain originates from a study of cytomegalovirus exposure and HLA in healthy donors. It was with 60 Vbeta and 13 Jbeta primers that the PCR ran. Only in-frame clones appear in the TCRdb table, and some are missing; sequencing was by immunoSEQ multiplex PCR. The sample holds about 180,000 clones; 80% are singletons and the top ten take 1.4%. What was sequenced was PBMCs. This receptor was taken from a girl aged 5 to 17 in good health and CMV-seropositive.

CDR3 sequence reads: CASSISRDRKNIQYF. DNA for the CDR3: TGCGCCAGCAGCATTAGCCGGGACAGGAAAAACATTCAGTACTTC. This chain joins TRBV5-1 and TRBJ2-4, with TRBD1 matching over 8 bases. The CDR3 is 15 residues long. Looked up from germline, CDR1 is SGHRS and CDR2 is YFSETQ. The V and J ends lost 4 bases and 4 bases, in that order; junction bases with no gene match: 7.